Listed below are T cell receptor beta chains from one sample, sequenced in a study of cytomegalovirus exposure and HLA in healthy donors. Sequenced by immunoSEQ multiplex PCR; TCRdb stores in-frame clones only, minus some. The table shows about 240,000 clones, with around 80% occurring only once. The sample consisted of PBMCs. These receptors all stem from a boy younger than 18 in good health and CMV-seronegative. Both conserved end residues are part of each CDR3.

cdr3_length: 12
v_call: TRBV11-3
cdr3_aa: CALTGGYQPQHF

cdr3_length: 14
v_call: TRBV6-5
cdr3_aa: CASSRGQGITEAFF

cdr3_length: 16
v_call: TRBV2
cdr3_aa: CASKRPGLAGINEQFF

cdr3_length: 13
v_call: TRBV6-6
cdr3_aa: CASMGPATDTQYF

cdr3_length: 18
v_call: TRBV4-1
cdr3_aa: CASSLLNTGATPNTEAFF

cdr3_length: 14
v_call: TRBV27
cdr3_aa: CASGRESSYNEQFF

cdr3_length: 12
v_call: TRBV5-1
cdr3_aa: CASSGGNEKQYF

cdr3_length: 14
v_call: TRBV4-1
cdr3_aa: CASSRVSGRETQYF

cdr3_length: 13
v_call: TRBV6-5
cdr3_aa: CGNRDTEGDTQYF

cdr3_length: 12
v_call: TRBV29-1
cdr3_aa: CSVVRGRSEQYF

cdr3_length: 15
v_call: TRBV7-6
cdr3_aa: CASRQQGRDTGELFF

cdr3_length: 16
v_call: TRBV5-1
cdr3_aa: CASSPGTSGVGRGQYF

cdr3_length: 17
v_call: TRBV7-9
cdr3_aa: CASSSGQQGASHSPLHF

cdr3_length: 16
v_call: TRBV13
cdr3_aa: CASSPWTSGGPDTQYF

cdr3_length: 12
v_call: TRBV7-6
cdr3_aa: CASSPSGVEQYF

cdr3_length: 15
v_call: TRBV5-1
cdr3_aa: CASSPGGQENTEAFF

cdr3_length: 17
v_call: TRBV4-1
cdr3_aa: CASSQANLGLTGYGYTF

cdr3_length: 15
v_call: TRBV6-5
cdr3_aa: CASSQLPGQSYEQYF

cdr3_length: 14
v_call: TRBV10-2
cdr3_aa: CASSASGGIDTQYF

cdr3_length: 15
v_call: TRBV7-9
cdr3_aa: CASSWSGGATGELFF

cdr3_length: 15
v_call: TRBV11-3
cdr3_aa: CASSSSAGVFNEQFF

cdr3_length: 15
v_call: TRBV18
cdr3_aa: CASSPPTDRGHGYTF

cdr3_length: 15
v_call: TRBV11-3
cdr3_aa: CASSSSLSGQETQYF

cdr3_length: 15
v_call: TRBV10-2
cdr3_aa: CASSPDRVFNQPQHF